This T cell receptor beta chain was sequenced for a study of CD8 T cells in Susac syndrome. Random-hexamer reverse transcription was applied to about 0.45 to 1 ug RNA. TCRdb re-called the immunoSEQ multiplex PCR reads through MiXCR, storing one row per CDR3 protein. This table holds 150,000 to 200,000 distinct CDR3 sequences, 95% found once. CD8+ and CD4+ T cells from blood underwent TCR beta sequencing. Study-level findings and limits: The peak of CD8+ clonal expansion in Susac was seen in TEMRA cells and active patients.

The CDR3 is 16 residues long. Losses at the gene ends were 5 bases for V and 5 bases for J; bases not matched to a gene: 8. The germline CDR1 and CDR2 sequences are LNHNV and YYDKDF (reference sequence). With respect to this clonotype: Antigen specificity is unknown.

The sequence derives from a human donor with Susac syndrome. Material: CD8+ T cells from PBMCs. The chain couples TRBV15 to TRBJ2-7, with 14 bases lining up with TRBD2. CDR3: CATSAGLAGEWDEQYF. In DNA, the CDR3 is TGTGCCACCAGCGCGGGACTAGCGGGAGAGTGGGACGAGCAGTACTTC.